A single sample gave rise to the 27 T cell receptor beta chains below, sequenced in a study of neurological immune-mediated disorders. TCRdb reanalysed the 5' RACE reads using MiXCR and keeps one entry per CDR3 protein. The sample consists of about 32,000 distinct CDR3 sequences, 3.5% to 4% of them appearing once. The sample consisted of PBMCs. The receptors come from a man aged 25-45 years with multiple sclerosis.

This clonotype was seen ten or more times. V and J are TRBV12-3 or TRBV12-4 and TRBJ2-2; D not certain. This CDR3 has 13 residues. With 10 bases removed from V and 0 bases from J, the gap between germline ends came to 9 bases. The CDR3 here is CATHLPNTGELFF. CDR3 nucleotide sequence: TGTGCCACTCATCTACCGAACACCGGGGAGCTGTTTTTT.

This chain joins TRBV2 and TRBJ1-5, with TRBD1 identical over 8 bases. Germline values: CDR1 SNHLY, CDR2 FYNNEI. There are 16 residues in the CDR3. J was trimmed by 0 bases and V by 8 bases; bases with no gene match: 9. The CDR3 is CASGLGTGYSNQPQHF. CDR3 nucleotides: TGTGCCAGCGGACTCGGGACAGGATATAGCAATCAGCCCCAGCATTTT.

This clonotype was observed at least ten times. J is TRBJ1-1 and V is TRBV20-1; D is ambiguous. The V and J ends lost 4 bases and 2 bases respectively, with 17 bases between them. Per the germline V gene, CDR1 is DFQATT and CDR2 is SNEGSKA (reference sequence). This CDR3 comprises 15 residues. CDR3 nucleotide sequence: TGCAGTGCTACCCCTGGCCTTACAGTTAACACTGAAGCTTTCTTT. It yields the protein CSATPGLTVNTEAFF.

This clonotype was detected many times. The chain employs TRBV7-3 and TRBJ2-1; D may be TRBD2 (6 bases). V was cut by 5 bases and J by 5 bases, with 13 bases left in between. The CDR3 loop spans 14 amino acids. From germline, CDR1 is SGHTA and CDR2 FQGTGA. CDR3 sequence reads: CASSTPAGNNEQFF. CDR3 coding DNA: TGTGCCAGCAGCACCCCCGCGGGGAACAATGAGCAGTTCTTC. The whole variable domain, filled in from reference TRBV7-3 and TRBJ2-1, reads GAGVSQTPSNKVTEKGKYVELRCDPISGHTALYWYRQSLGQGPEFLIYFQGTGAADDSGLPNDRFFAVRPEGSVSTLKIQRTERGDSAVYLCASSTPAGNNEQFFGPGTRLTVL.

The chain joins TRBV7-6 to TRBJ2-7; no reliable D call. Germline CDR1 is SGHVS and CDR2 is FNYEAQ. The CDR3 covers 12 residues. Trimming took 6 bases from V and 4 from J, leaving 10 bases between them. The CDR3 DNA is TGTGCCAGCAGGGCCGCGATGTACGAGCAGTACTTC. Residues: CASRAAMYEQYF.

V usage is TRBV7-2 and J usage is TRBJ2-5; 7 bases agree with TRBD1. J lost 5 bases, V lost 3 bases, and 6 bases had no gene match. The CDR3 is 14 residues long. Germline lookup yields CDR1 SGHTA and CDR2 FQGNSA. In nucleotides, the CDR3 is TGTGCCAGCAGCTTGCGACAGGGATACGAGACCCAGTACTTC. It encodes CASSLRQGYETQYF.

This chain connects TRBV5-1 to TRBJ2-7; tentative D call: TRBD1 (5 bases). CDR3 size: 14 residues. Between the trimmed V and J ends, which lost 4 bases and 3 bases, there was a span of 14 bases. Looked up from germline, CDR1 is SGHRS and CDR2 is YFSETQ. CDR3 residues: CASSPWLGDYEQYF. As DNA, the CDR3 is TGCGCCAGCAGCCCCTGGCTAGGGGACTACGAGCAGTACTTC.

Ten or more counts support this clonotype. The gene calls are TRBV7-8 and TRBJ2-5, with 7 positions matching TRBD2. The germline CDR1 and CDR2 sequences are SGHVS and FQNEAQ. The CDR3 loop spans 16 amino acids. Trimming took 4 bases from V and 5 from J; bases not matched to a gene: 13. For the CDR3, the DNA is TGTGCCAGCAGCTGGACTAGGGCCCCGCTTCGGGAGACCCAGTACTTC. This encodes CASSWTRAPLRETQYF. Variable domain in full (rest from reference TRBV7-8 and TRBJ2-5): GAGVSQSPRYKVAKRGQDVALRCDPISGHVSLFWYQQALGQGPEFLTYFQNEAQLDKSGLPSDRFFAERPEGSVSTLKIQRTQQEDSAVYLCASSWTRAPLRETQYFGPGTRLLVL.

This clonotype was counted many times. The gene calls are TRBV29-1 and TRBJ2-7; TRBD2 matches at 11 bases. Germline V CDR1 and CDR2: SQVTM, ANQGSEA. This CDR3 contains 14 residues. V dropped 5 bases and J dropped 2; count of bases not matched to a gene: 5. Written as DNA, the CDR3 is TGCAGCGTTTATTCGACTAGCGGGGCCTACGAGCAGTACTTC. This translates into CSVYSTSGAYEQYF.

In this sample, this clonotype turned up many times. V and J are TRBV7-2 and TRBJ1-1; unclear D gene. This CDR3 spans 14 amino acids. V was clipped by 4 bases and J by 0 bases, with 9 bases between them. The germline V gene has CDR1 SGHTA and CDR2 FQGNSA. This CDR3 is CASSSDGVNTEAFF. The CDR3 DNA sequence: TGTGCCAGCAGCTCTGACGGAGTGAACACTGAAGCTTTCTTT.

Ten or more counts support this clonotype. V usage is TRBV20-1 and J usage is TRBJ2-3, with D perhaps matching TRBD2 (6 bases). The CDR3 spans 14 residues. The germline V and J ends were trimmed by 1 base and 4 bases, with 12 bases remaining between them. Germline CDR1 DFQATT, CDR2 SNEGSKA (reference sequence). The CDR3 loop is CSARVGGVPDTQYF. As DNA, the CDR3 is TGCAGTGCTAGAGTTGGCGGGGTTCCAGATACGCAGTATTTT.

This clonotype showed up many times. The chain is built from TRBV7-8 and TRBJ2-2; D unresolved. The CDR3 has 13 amino acids. CDR1 is SGHVS and CDR2 is FQNEAQ in the germline V gene. V was cut by 8 bases and J by 2 bases, with 9 bases left in between. In DNA form, the CDR3 reads TGTGCCAGCGAAGAATATAACACCGGGGAGCTGTTTTTT. It codes for CASEEYNTGELFF. The full variable domain, rest sourced from reference TRBV7-8 and TRBJ2-2, is GAGVSQSPRYKVAKRGQDVALRCDPISGHVSLFWYQQALGQGPEFLTYFQNEAQLDKSGLPSDRFFAERPEGSVSTLKIQRTQQEDSAVYLCASEEYNTGELFFGEGSRLTVL.

This clonotype showed up many times. The chain links TRBV11-2 to TRBJ1-1, with D uncertain. The CDR3 sequence is 15 residues long. Trimming took 3 bases from V and 3 from J, leaving 14 bases between them. The germline V gene has CDR1 SGHAT and CDR2 FQNNGV. The CDR3 nucleotides read TGTGCCAGCAGCTTGAAGCCCCGGGAGGACACTGAAGCTTTCTTT. It is translated as CASSLKPREDTEAFF.

This clonotype appeared a few times. This chain links TRBV5-1 with TRBJ2-1; D gene uncertain. Germline-derived CDR1 and CDR2 are SGHRS and YFSETQ. The CDR3 contains 13 residues. Trimming took 4 bases from V and 3 from J, leaving 8 bases between them. CDR3 amino acids: CASSPDFYNEQFF. The CDR3 region has the DNA TGCGCCAGCAGCCCTGACTTCTACAATGAGCAGTTCTTC.

This clonotype was counted a few times. Being one base from a much bigger clone, this may be a read error. The chain links TRBV7-9 to TRBJ1-5; a possible D gene is TRBD1 (5 bases). The CDR3 is made up of 16 amino acids. Germline loops: CDR1 SEHNR, CDR2 FQNEAQ (reference sequence). The DNA of the CDR3 is TGTGCCAGCAGCTTAGAAGGTCCGAGGGGTGCTCAGCCCCAGAATTTT. It specifies CASSLEGPRGAQPQNF.

The sample holds many counts of this clonotype. V gene TRBV6-6 combines with J gene TRBJ1-5; TRBD1 agrees at 7 bases. The V gene's germline CDR1 is MNHNY and CDR2 SVGAGI (reference sequence). Trimming took 2 bases from V and 2 from J; bases not matched to a gene: 3. This CDR3 has 15 amino acids. In DNA form, the CDR3 reads TGTGCCAGCAGTTACAGACAGGGTGGCAATCAGCCCCAGCATTTT. It is translated as CASSYRQGGNQPQHF.

This clonotype was detected many times. The chain carries TRBV7-2 and TRBJ2-3, with 15 positions matching TRBD2. The CDR3 extends over 16 amino acids. Germline CDR1 and CDR2: SGHTA and FQGNSA. The J segment lost 6 bases and the V segment lost 5 bases, leaving 6 bases of the junction unmatched. Written as DNA, the CDR3 is TGTGCCAGCAGCCGGACTAGCGGGGGGGCACGGGATACGCAGTATTTT. Protein product: CASSRTSGGARDTQYF.

This clonotype turned up a few times. The chain employs TRBV20-1 and TRBJ2-1, with 10 bases lining up with TRBD2. The CDR3 extends over 15 amino acids. Looked up from germline, CDR1 is DFQATT and CDR2 is SNEGSKA (reference sequence). With 6 bases clipped from V and 9 bases from J, the junction kept 14 bases outside the gene matches. The CDR3 loop is CSAARSGGALSEQFF. CDR3 bases: TGCAGTGCCGCACGCAGCGGGGGGGCTCTAAGTGAGCAGTTCTTC.

This clonotype was found many times. The chain uses TRBV3-1 and TRBJ1-5; D is ambiguous. The CDR3 totals 15 residues. With 4 bases removed from V and 3 bases from J, the gap between germline ends came to 13 bases. Germline assignment: CDR1 LGHDT and CDR2 YNNKEL (reference sequence). The CDR3 region is CASSRTDAANQPQHF. The CDR3 bases are TGTGCCAGCAGCCGCACGGACGCAGCCAATCAGCCCCAGCATTTT.

This clonotype has at least ten counts. CDR3: CASSRQGVGGYTF. In nucleotides, the CDR3 is TGCGCCAGCAGCAGACAGGGGGTGGGTGGCTACACCTTC. The chain joins TRBV4-3 to TRBJ1-2, with 9 bases identical to TRBD1. Germline-derived CDR1 and CDR2 are LGHNA and YSLEER. Trimming took 5 bases from V and 7 from J; bases not matched to a gene: 5. The CDR3 runs 13 residues.

This clonotype was found many times. The chain joins TRBV3-1 to TRBJ1-6; tentatively, D is TRBD1 (5 bases). This CDR3 has 14 amino acids. V lost 4 bases to trimming and J lost 9 bases, with 13 bases between them. From germline, CDR1 is LGHDT and CDR2 YNNKEL (reference sequence). The CDR3 nucleotides read TGTGCCAGCAGCCCCGGCAGGGAGGGTTCACCCCTCCACTTT. Encoded protein: CASSPGREGSPLHF.

In its sample, this clonotype was seen many times. CDR3 nucleotide sequence: TGTGCCAGCAGTTTAGCGCCGGACGGACGAGGCTACACCTTC. It yields the protein CASSLAPDGRGYTF. The chain employs TRBV12-3 or TRBV12-4 and TRBJ1-2; D is uncertain. The CDR3 loop spans 14 amino acids. Trimming pared 0 bases from V and 8 bases from J, leaving 13 bases between.

There are a few counts of this clonotype. The rearrangement joins TRBV12-3 or TRBV12-4 to TRBJ2-7; D is uncertain. The CDR3 sequence is 12 residues long. V was pared by 8 bases and J by 1 base, with 9 bases between. CDR3 DNA sequence: TGTGCCAGCTGCGGCAGGTCCTACGAGCAGTACTTC. Protein product: CASCGRSYEQYF.

This clonotype was found many times. The gene calls are TRBV7-2 and TRBJ1-2; D is undetermined. The CDR3 contains 13 residues. V was trimmed by 2 bases and J by 7 bases, leaving 11 bases between them. Germline V gives CDR1 SGHTA, CDR2 FQGNSA. CDR3: CASSLIGERGYTF. CDR3 nucleotide sequence: TGTGCCAGCAGCTTAATCGGGGAACGTGGCTACACCTTC.

This clonotype has at least ten counts. The genes are TRBV5-6 and TRBJ2-1; a weak D match, TRBD2 (5 bases). Germline lookup yields CDR1 SGHDT and CDR2 YYEEEE. The CDR3 spans 15 residues. The V and J ends lost 4 bases and 6 bases respectively, with 17 bases between them. The CDR3 DNA is TGTGCCAGCAGCCGCGGGTCCTTAAACCCCAATGAGCAGTTCTTC. Its translation is CASSRGSLNPNEQFF.

This clonotype was seen ten or more times. The rearrangement uses TRBV10-3 and TRBJ2-4; the match to TRBD1 covers 9 bases. With 5 bases clipped from V and 3 bases from J, the junction kept 2 bases outside the gene matches. Germline CDR1 and CDR2: ENHRY and SYGVKD. The CDR3 covers 14 residues. The CDR3 DNA follows: TGTGCCATCAGTCCGGGACAGGGCAAAAACATTCAGTACTTC. This translates into CAISPGQGKNIQYF.

In its sample, this clonotype is medium-sized. V gene TRBV12-3 or TRBV12-4 combines with J gene TRBJ1-1; no clear D gene. Between the trimmed V and J ends, which lost 2 bases and 9 bases, there was a span of 7 bases. CDR3 length equals 11 residues. DNA of the CDR3: TGTGCCAGCAGTTTAAACGGAAAAGCTTTCTTT. The encoded protein is CASSLNGKAFF.